This is a list of T cell receptor beta chains from one sample in a study of identical twins. Using its own MiXCR run on the 5' RACE reads, TCRdb lists one record per CDR3 protein. The data hold 500,000 to 650,000 distinct CDR3 sequences, with just over 7% observed a single time. This sample also belongs to another study, concerning yellow fever vaccine responses in identical twins.

The sequenced sample was PBMCs. These receptors all stem from a woman between 18 and 30 years old in good health. CDR3s include the opening cysteine and the closing phenylalanine or tryptophan. Fields, in order: J gene, V gene, D gene, clone size, CDR3 DNA, CDR3 protein. D genes are given only for firm matches. Some rows mark clone size as missing; the rest say once, few, many or name a class of expanded clone.

>TRBJ1-4|TRBV6-1|.|.
TGTGCCAGCAGTCATCGGGGAAGATATGAAAAACTGTTTTTT
CASSHRGRYEKLFF
>TRBJ2-3|TRBV12-3/TRBV12-4|.|many
TGTGCCAGCAGCCTATGGCTGACAGGCACAACTAGCACAGATACGCAGTATTTT
CASSLWLTGTTSTDTQYF
>TRBJ1-5|TRBV2|.|many
TGTGCCAGCAGTGTTGGGACACATAGCAATCAGCCCCAGCATTTT
CASSVGTHSNQPQHF
>TRBJ1-1|TRBV10-3|.|many
TGTGCCATCAGTGGTACGGACACCGGGACGAACACTGAAGCTTTCTTT
CAISGTDTGTNTEAFF
>TRBJ2-1|TRBV7-9|TRBD1|few
TGTGCCAGCAGTTCGGGACAGTCGAACAATGAGCAGTTCTTC
CASSSGQSNNEQFF
>TRBJ2-7|TRBV12-3/TRBV12-4|.|few
TGTGCCAGCAGTTTTCGGGCGCGCGAGCAGTACTTC
CASSFRAREQYF
>TRBJ2-2|TRBV7-2|TRBD1|few
TGTGCCAGCAGCTCCACAGGGGTTCCCGGGGAGCTGTTTTTT
CASSSTGVPGELFF
>TRBJ2-3|TRBV5-1|.|many
TGCGCCAGCAGCTTCAGAGCGGGACAAAACGATAGGACGCAGTATTTT
CASSFRAGQNDRTQYF
>TRBJ2-5|TRBV7-9|.|.
TGTGCCAGCAGCGTCGGGACGCTGGAGACCCAGTACTTC
CASSVGTLETQYF
>TRBJ2-3|TRBV10-1|.|many
TGCGCCAGCAGGGACACAGCAGATACGCAGTATTTT
CASRDTADTQYF
>TRBJ2-7|TRBV24-1|.|few
TGTGCCACCAGTACGACTACCTCCTACGAGCAGTACTTC
CATSTTTSYEQYF
>TRBJ1-4|TRBV25-1|.|few
TGTGCCAGCAGTGATTCCTGGGGCATTTGGGAAAAACTGTTTTTT
CASSDSWGIWEKLFF
>TRBJ2-3|TRBV24-1|.|many
TGTGCCACCAGTGATTTGGGCCAGTCCCAAAATACGCAGTATTTT
CATSDLGQSQNTQYF
>TRBJ2-1|TRBV20-1|.|many
TGCAGTGCTAGACTTCGGTATGAGCAGTTCTTC
CSARLRYEQFF
>TRBJ2-1|TRBV12-3/TRBV12-4|TRBD2|.
TGTGCCAGCAGTACTAGCGGGGGGGCCGGTAGGTCTGAGCAGTTCTTC
CASSTSGGAGRSEQFF
>TRBJ1-5|TRBV12-3/TRBV12-4|TRBD1|.
TGTGCCAGCAGTTTATCGGGACAGGGGACTTTTAATCAGCCCCAGCATTTT
CASSLSGQGTFNQPQHF
>TRBJ2-2|TRBV10-3|TRBD2|few
TGTGCCATCGAGAGGACTAGCAAGGCCGGGGAGCTGTTTTTT
CAIERTSKAGELFF
>TRBJ2-3|TRBV15|.|.
TGTGCCACCAGCAGAGCCCCACAGGTCACAGATACGCAGTATTTT
CATSRAPQVTDTQYF